This T cell receptor (beta chain) was recovered during a study of blood T cells in healthy people across ages. Study-wide points: Expanded clonotype shifts may have been confounded, as the donors had an unknown CMV status.

Regarding this clonotype: Its specificity is unknown.

V lost 7 bases and J lost 10, with 14 bases in between. This CDR3 has 11 amino acids. Germline assignment: CDR1 SQVTM and CDR2 ANQGSEA. The draw of peripheral blood yielded around 10 milliliters from each donor. RNA extraction gave at least 5 micrograms of total RNA per sample. Using a J-beta primer mix together with a sample-barcoded 5' primer, a second PCR was run for roughly 7 to 11 cycles. Each cDNA molecule, via a template-switch adaptor with 12 random nucleotides, was tagged. TCRdb reprocessed the 5' RACE reads with MiXCR, giving one entry per CDR3 protein. This repertoire shows about 1.8 million distinct CDR3 sequences, approximately 50% found once; its top ten account for 2.1%.

The chain couples TRBV29-1 to TRBJ2-4; weak D call: TRBD2 (6 bases). The sequence derives from a woman in her forties in good health. The sample taken for sequencing was blood. The CDR3 DNA follows: TGCAGCGGAGGAACTGGGGGGATTCAGTACTTC. The encoded protein is CSGGTGGIQYF.